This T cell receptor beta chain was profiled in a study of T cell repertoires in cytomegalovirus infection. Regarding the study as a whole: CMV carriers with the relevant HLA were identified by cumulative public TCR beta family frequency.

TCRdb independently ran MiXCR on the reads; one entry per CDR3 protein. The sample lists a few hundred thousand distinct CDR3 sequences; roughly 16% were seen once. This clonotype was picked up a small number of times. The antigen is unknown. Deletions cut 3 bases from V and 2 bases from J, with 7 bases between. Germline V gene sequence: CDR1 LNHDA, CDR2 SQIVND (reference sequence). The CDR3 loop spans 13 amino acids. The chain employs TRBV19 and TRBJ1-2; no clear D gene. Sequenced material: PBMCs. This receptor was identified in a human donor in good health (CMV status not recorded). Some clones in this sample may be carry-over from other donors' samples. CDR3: CASSMSGNYGYTF. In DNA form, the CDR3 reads TGTGCCAGTAGTATGTCGGGGAACTATGGCTACACCTTC.